This T cell receptor beta chain was profiled in a study of regulatory T cells in long-lasting Graves disease (dated by TCRdb to the early 2020s). Study-wide context: Persistent Graves' disease was defined as persistently positive TSH receptor autoantibodies together with antithyroid drug treatment for over 5 years. Persistent Graves' disease patients were compared with newly diagnosed Graves' disease patients by peripheral blood TCR sequencing and RNA sequencing. The study took place in China and was registered as a clinical trial. TCR sequencing covered some 13 persistent and about 20 newly diagnosed Graves' disease patients, around 35 samples in total. Persistent Graves' disease patients in the clinical cohort had taken antithyroid drugs for 8 to 12 years on average.

Library creation used multiplex PCR. The sequencer listed for this sample is Illumina HiSeq 4000. CDR3 regions were amplified by Arm-PCR with iRepertoire HTBI primers to construct TCR beta libraries. Gel purification was performed on PCR products prior to sequencing. Regarding the original processing steps: Gene usage analysis of CDR3 amino acid clonotypes used the 55 to 65 TRBV and more than 13 TRBJ segments found across samples. COPE and FqMerger were used to merge the filtered high-quality paired reads into contigs. Contigs were aligned with BLAST to IMGT TRBV, TRBD and TRBJ reference genes, and CDR3 was defined per IMGT. Any clonotype with a frequency above 0.1% was counted as a highly expanded clone. Repertoire diversity was measured by Shannon entropy, and V-J evenness by the Gini coefficient. Clonotypes shared by more than one individual were considered public. TCRdb handled the public reads itself, with Q25 trimming in fastp and clone calling in MiXCR, and kept productive beta chains. Every entry covers one CDR3 protein and lists the most common genes and DNA from its rows. It is TCRdb's table, rather than the study itself, that gives the V and J calls and clone size. This sample comprises 350,000 to 450,000 distinct CDR3 sequences, roughly 23% of them detected only once. Around a quarter of the sample comes from the top ten.

This clonotype was picked up many times. The specificity of this receptor is unknown. No much larger clonotype is one base removed from it; base qualities were not supplied. Overall study outcomes, separate from this receptor: Only the TCR beta chain was sequenced and analyzed. A larger number of public clonotypes was shared among persistent patients (about 2,700) than among newly diagnosed patients (roughly 980). Persistent Graves' disease patients showed lower TCR Shannon entropy and fewer highly expanded clones than newly diagnosed patients, suggesting clonal expansion. The study examined only peripheral blood because the primary lesion, thyroid tissue, could not be accessed. The authors noted that the small sample size was a limitation that may lower accuracy.

The meaning of the sample's time point label: persistent/refractory GD, antithyroid drugs over 5 years with positive TRAb. RNA was extracted from PBMCs in TRIzol for both TCR sequencing and RNA sequencing. The diagnosis of Graves' disease followed American Thyroid Association guidelines. Patients for the study were recruited at an endocrinology department in Xi'an, China. Each patient gave approximately 8.8 milliliters of peripheral blood, collected in an EDTA anticoagulant tube. Ficoll Paque Plus density gradient separation was used to isolate PBMCs, and no additional T cell sorting was done. An Agilent 2100 Bioanalyzer and agarose gel were used to assess RNA quality, and a NanoDrop 2000 was used to measure RNA concentration. This material consisted of peripheral blood mononuclear cells (PBMCs), taken when the disease was refractory, from a patient treated with antithyroid drugs. The sequence derives from a middle-aged woman with Graves disease. Donor details come from another sample of the same person, matched by shared clones.

For the CDR3, the sequence is CSATTSREQYF. In nucleotides, the sequence is TGCAGTGCGACGACTAGCCGGGAGCAGTACTTC. The chain couples TRBV20-1 to TRBJ2-7, and 7 bases in between align with TRBD2. Measured from the cysteine to the phenylalanine, the CDR3 is 11 residues long. Only the CDR3 part of the read is kept: 33 bases, read in frame from the first base. Taken from the germline V gene (reference sequence), the CDR1 and CDR2 loops are DFQATT and SNEGSKA. The junction shows trimming of 6 bases on V and 7 bases on J, and the gene matches do not reach 6 bases of it.